Presented here are 32 T cell receptor beta chains from one specimen sequenced in a study of T cells in Graves' hyperthyroidism and ophthalmopathy. Amplification of TCR beta CDR3 regions was performed using RNA transcripts as template. First-round RT-PCR of the TCR CDR3 relied on the HTBI primer set. TCRdb itself ran the multiplex PCR reads through MiXCR, one entry per CDR3 protein. This table has hundreds of thousands of distinct CDR3 sequences, roughly a sixth appearing once. The material sequenced was blood. The receptors come from a young woman with Graves' ophthalmopathy.

There are many counts of this clonotype. This sequence joins TRBV6-1 and TRBJ2-1; 11 nucleotides match TRBD2. The CDR3 loop spans 15 amino acids. The V and J ends lost 6 bases and 4 bases, in that order; junction bases with no gene match: 5. Per the germline V gene, CDR1 is MNHNS and CDR2 is SASEGT. CDR3 DNA sequence: TGTGCCAGCAGGATACTAGCGGGGGAGTACAATGAGCAGTTCTTC. Its translation: CASRILAGEYNEQFF.

This clonotype is a singleton in its sample. The V call is TRBV28, the J call TRBJ2-7; the match to TRBD1 covers 10 bases. With V trimmed by 3 bases and J by 2 bases, 10 bases remained unmatched. CDR1 is MDHEN, CDR2 SYDVKM, per germline. CDR3 length: 17 amino acids. The CDR3 spells CASSFHRQGALTYEQYF. Here the CDR3 DNA reads TGTGCCAGCAGTTTTCACAGACAGGGGGCCCTGACCTACGAGCAGTACTTC.

This clonotype was detected many times. The chain carries TRBV7-6 and TRBJ2-7; D assignment may be TRBD1 or TRBD2 (5 bases each). Germline CDR1 reads SGHVS; CDR2 reads FNYEAQ. Trimming removed 5 bases from V and 0 bases from J, with 20 bases in between. The CDR3 length is 17 residues. The CDR3 DNA is TGTGCCAGCAGCCGCTCTTCGGGGACCGCTGACTCCTACGAGCAGTACTTC. This codes for CASSRSSGTADSYEQYF. Based on the CDR3 plus reference TRBV7-6 and TRBJ2-7, the full variable domain is GAGVSQSPRYKVTKRGQDVALRCDPISGHVSLYWYRQALGQGPEFLTYFNYEAQQDKSGLPNDRFSAERPEGSISTLTIQRTEQRDSAMYRCASSRSSGTADSYEQYFGPGTRLTVT.

In the case of this clonotype: A junction end diverges from the germline sequence, so it may reflect a read error. The J gene is TRBJ1-6, the V gene TRBV2, with TRBD1 matching over 7 bases. This CDR3 has 14 residues. Germline-derived CDR1 and CDR2 are SNHLY and FYNNEI. The CDR3: CASNQGENNSPFHF. The CDR3 DNA reads TGTGCCAGCAACCAGGGGGAAAATAATTCACCCTTCCACTTT.

This clonotype was observed a handful of times. This sequence joins TRBV4-1 and TRBJ2-5, with 7 bases aligning to TRBD1. V was pared by 0 bases and J by 5 bases, with 9 bases of the junction left unmatched. From germline, CDR1 is MGHRA and CDR2 YSYEKL. The CDR3 loop spans 16 amino acids. The CDR3 sequence is CASSQEWRQGQETQYF. The CDR3 nucleotides are TGCGCCAGCAGCCAAGAATGGAGACAGGGCCAGGAGACCCAGTACTTC.

The sample holds many counts of this clonotype. This chain links TRBV20-1 with TRBJ2-7, with D perhaps matching TRBD1 (6 bases). Trimming shortened V by 3 bases and J by 2 bases, and 11 bases separated the two germline ends. Germline V gene lookup returns CDR1 DFQATT and CDR2 SNEGSKA (reference sequence). CDR3 length: 13 residues. The CDR3 protein is CSASSGEAYEQYF. CDR3 nucleotide sequence: TGCAGTGCTAGCTCAGGGGAAGCCTACGAGCAGTACTTC.

This clonotype has ten or more counts. The rearrangement uses TRBV5-8 and TRBJ2-3, with D hard to call. V lost 3 bases, J lost 3 bases, and 11 bases lay in between. The CDR3 spans 14 residues. CDR1 is SGHTS and CDR2 is YDEGEE in the germline V gene. Here the CDR3 reads CASSWLMGTDTQYF. CDR3 nucleotide sequence: TGTGCCAGCAGCTGGTTAATGGGGACAGATACGCAGTATTTT.

This clonotype was seen ten or more times. This sequence joins TRBV3-1 and TRBJ1-2, with TRBD1 as a possible D gene (6 bases). Germline V gene data show CDR1 as LGHDT and CDR2 as YNNKEL (reference sequence). There are 14 residues in the CDR3. Trimming stripped 4 bases from V and 7 bases from J, with 16 bases between. CDR3 residues: CASSPQQGGSGYTF. CDR3 coding DNA: TGTGCCAGCAGCCCCCAACAGGGAGGTAGTGGCTACACCTTC.

The table lists this clonotype with a few counts. The V and J genes are TRBV10-1 and TRBJ2-7; D ambiguous. This CDR3 region has 12 residues. Per the germline V gene, CDR1 is WNHNN and CDR2 is SYGVQD (reference sequence). V dropped 2 bases and J dropped 6 bases, with 8 bases sitting between them. CDR3 in DNA: TGCGCCAGCAGTGAGGGCAGTACCGAGCAGTACTTC. Translation gives CASSEGSTEQYF.

This clonotype has more than one count but fewer than ten. This chain links TRBV27 with TRBJ2-2; 11 bases agree with TRBD2. Germline loops: CDR1 MNHEY, CDR2 SMNVEV (reference sequence). V was clipped by 2 bases and J by 6 bases; unmatched bases: 5. The CDR3 totals 16 residues. CDR3 protein: CASSLPLAGVPGELFF. In DNA, the CDR3 is TGTGCCAGCAGTTTACCACTAGCGGGAGTGCCCGGGGAGCTGTTTTTT.

A few counts support this clonotype. This chain joins TRBV27 and TRBJ2-2; D remains unclear. The CDR3 extends over 13 amino acids. Germline V lookup: CDR1 MNHEY, CDR2 SMNVEV (reference sequence). Trimming removed 3 bases at V and 7 bases at J, with 9 bases between. CDR3 DNA: TGTGCCAGCAGTTTGATTGGGATCGGGGAGCTGTTTTTT. It translates to CASSLIGIGELFF.

This rearrangement joins TRBV7-9 to TRBJ2-1, with D unresolved. Trimming shortened V by 7 bases and J by 3 bases, and 16 bases separated the two germline ends. The CDR3 length is 15 residues. Germline V gene sequence: CDR1 SEHNR, CDR2 FQNEAQ (reference sequence). Here the CDR3 reads CASTLSGSNYNEQFF. CDR3 sequence (DNA): TGTGCCAGCACCCTATCAGGCAGCAACTACAATGAGCAGTTCTTC.

This clonotype was picked up a small number of times. The V and J genes are TRBV4-3 and TRBJ2-5; tentative D call: TRBD1 (6 bases). The V and J ends lost 0 bases and 4 bases respectively, with 15 bases between them. The CDR3 runs to 16 residues. CDR1 LGHNA and CDR2 YSLEER come from the germline V gene. The CDR3 region is CASSQDLDSWRETQYF. The CDR3 DNA sequence: TGCGCCAGCAGCCAAGATCTGGACAGTTGGCGAGAGACCCAGTACTTC.

This clonotype appeared many times. The V gene is TRBV7-8, the J gene TRBJ2-7, with 9 bases identical to TRBD2. CDR1 and CDR2 (germline): SGHVS, FQNEAQ. This CDR3 region has 17 residues. Trimming cost V 0 bases and J 1 base; bases outside gene matches: 7. The DNA for the CDR3 is TGTGCCAGCAGCTTAGCTCGGGCGCGGGGGGGATCCTACGAGCAGTACTTC. This sequence encodes CASSLARARGGSYEQYF.

This clonotype was detected a few times. The gene calls are TRBV10-3 and TRBJ1-2; a possible D gene is TRBD1 (6 bases). Per the germline V gene, CDR1 is ENHRY and CDR2 is SYGVKD. The CDR3 has 14 residues. The V and J ends lost 6 bases and 6 bases respectively, with 17 bases between them. CDR3 loop: CAISGDTLRNGYTF. CDR3 bases: TGTGCCATCAGCGGGGACACCCTTAGGAATGGCTACACCTTC.

This clonotype has only a few counts. Relative to the germline gene, one junction end is altered; a read error may explain this. The V call is TRBV28, the J call TRBJ2-5; 10 bases match TRBD1. The CDR3 spans 15 residues. The germline V gene has CDR1 MDHEN and CDR2 SYDVKM. CDR3 residues: CASSFPGTGEEAQYF. The CDR3, as DNA: TGTGCCAGCAGTTTTCCCGGGACAGGGGAAGAGGCCCAGTACTTC.

This chain uses TRBV6-1 with TRBJ2-7; possible D gene TRBD1, 6 bases. V shed 6 bases and J shed 4 bases, with 13 bases lying between them. Germline CDR1 is MNHNS and CDR2 is SASEGT. CDR3 length: 13 residues. CDR3 sequence (DNA): TGTGCCAGCAGGCGGACAGAGGTGTACGAGCAGTACTTC. Translated: CASRRTEVYEQYF.

The chain is built from TRBV20-1 and TRBJ2-7; the match to TRBD2 covers 12 bases. The V gene's germline CDR1 is DFQATT and CDR2 SNEGSKA (reference sequence). The CDR3 is made up of 14 amino acids. The ends lost 6 bases at V and 3 bases at J; junction bases unmatched: 6. The CDR3 here is CSAVASGGVYEQYF. The CDR3, as DNA: TGCAGTGCAGTAGCTAGCGGGGGGGTCTACGAGCAGTACTTC.

On this clonotype itself: It may be a read error: a sequence one base away is much more abundant. This chain uses TRBV12-5 with TRBJ2-3, with D unclear. Looked up from germline, CDR1 is LGHNT and CDR2 is FRNRAP. The V end lost 6 bases, the J end lost 1 base, and 14 bases lay between the germline ends. This CDR3 is built from 15 residues. Here the CDR3 reads CASGPELTCTDTQYF. DNA of the CDR3: TGTGCTAGTGGACCGGAACTAACCTGCACAGATACGCAGTATTTT.

For this clonotype: This could be a read error, since a much larger clone is one nucleotide away. The conserved closing phenylalanine or tryptophan is absent in this CDR3, likely reflecting a read error. The chain couples TRBV20-1 to TRBJ2-1; 9 bases align to TRBD2. Germline CDR1 DFQATT, CDR2 SNEGSKA (reference sequence). The CDR3 has 12 residues. The CDR3 reads CRASGTYNEQFS. CDR3 DNA: TGCAGGGCTAGCGGGACCTACAATGAGCAGTTCTCC.

This clonotype was picked up many times. The CDR3 spells CASAQGGTEAFF. The CDR3 coding sequence is TGTGCCAGCGCACAGGGTGGCACTGAAGCTTTCTTT. The chain has TRBV7-2 and TRBJ1-1; D is perhaps TRBD1 (6 bases). The V end was cut by 8 bases, the J end by 4 bases, with 11 bases between. In germline, CDR1 is SGHTA, CDR2 FQGNSA. This CDR3 is 12 amino acids long.

The sample holds many counts of this clonotype. V is TRBV12-3 or TRBV12-4 and J is TRBJ2-5, with 8 bases that match TRBD2. Trimming took 5 bases from V and 4 from J; bases not matched to a gene: 12. The CDR3 contains 16 residues. The DNA of the CDR3 is TGTGCCAGCAGTATGCCCCTTCGCGGGGGGATAGAGACCCAGTACTTC. It is translated as CASSMPLRGGIETQYF.

This chain uses TRBV30 with TRBJ1-1; 7 nucleotides agree with TRBD1. The CDR3 is 16 amino acids. The trim removed 5 bases at V and 1 base at J, leaving 13 bases unmatched. Germline lookup yields CDR1 GTSNPN and CDR2 SVGIG (reference sequence). Here the CDR3 reads CAWSTPEGATNTEAFF. CDR3 in DNA: TGTGCCTGGTCTACCCCTGAGGGGGCAACGAACACTGAAGCTTTCTTT.

This clonotype was observed many times. The chain carries TRBV20-1 and TRBJ1-5, with 7 bases fitting TRBD1. With V trimmed by 6 bases and J by 5 bases, 7 bases remained unmatched. Germline CDR1 is DFQATT and CDR2 is SNEGSKA (reference sequence). The CDR3 is made up of 13 amino acids. CDR3 residues: CSASDRVDQPQHF. Written as DNA, the CDR3 is TGCAGTGCGAGTGACAGGGTCGATCAGCCCCAGCATTTT.

The rearrangement uses TRBV20-1 and TRBJ2-5; 7 nucleotides line up with TRBD2. V lost 2 bases and J lost 1; bases outside the gene matches: 4. The CDR3 extends over 14 amino acids. Germline CDR1 reads DFQATT; CDR2 reads SNEGSKA (reference sequence). As DNA, the CDR3 is TGCAGTGCTAGACCGGGACTAATCCAAGAGACCCAGTACTTC. Translated, it gives CSARPGLIQETQYF.

This clonotype has a single count. J is TRBJ2-3 and V is TRBV5-8; no definite D call. The CDR3 contains 14 residues. Trimming cost V 4 bases and J 6 bases, with 15 bases left between them. In germline, CDR1 is SGHTS, CDR2 YDEGEE. In DNA, the CDR3 is TGTGCCAGCAGCCCCGAGGTTCGGACGGATACGCAGTATTTT. As protein: CASSPEVRTDTQYF.

This sequence joins TRBV7-2 and TRBJ2-5; 14 nucleotides line up with TRBD2. With 4 bases clipped from V and 4 bases from J, the junction kept 11 bases outside the gene matches. Germline V CDR1 and CDR2: SGHTA, FQGNSA. The length of the CDR3 is 18 residues. CDR3 region: CASSWGVGLAGVRETQYF. The DNA for the CDR3 is TGTGCCAGCAGCTGGGGGGTGGGACTAGCGGGAGTGAGAGAGACCCAGTACTTC.

This clonotype was seen a handful of times. J is TRBJ2-1 and V is TRBV4-2, with 9 bases that match TRBD2. J gave up 7 bases and V 1 base, and 11 bases lay outside the gene matches. Per germline, CDR1 LGHNA and CDR2 YNFKEQ. The CDR3 spans 17 residues. This chain's CDR3 is CASSQGIGGGARNEQFF. CDR3 DNA sequence: TGTGCCAGCAGCCAAGGTATCGGCGGGGGGGCTCGGAATGAGCAGTTCTTC.

A note on this clonotype: At one end, the junction sequence differs from germline, possibly due to a read error. The rearrangement uses TRBV28 and TRBJ2-3, with D uncertain. CDR1 is MDHEN, CDR2 SYDVKM, per germline. The CDR3 has 15 amino acids. The CDR3 bases are TGTGCCAGCAGTCCCACGAGCCCGACCACAGATACGCAGTATTTC. This sequence encodes CASSPTSPTTDTQYF.

At least ten counts were recorded for this clonotype. This rearrangement joins TRBV6-2 or TRBV6-3 to TRBJ2-7; D is possibly TRBD1 (6 bases). Germline V gene lookup returns CDR1 MNHEY and CDR2 SVGEGT. The germline V and J ends were trimmed by 6 bases and 6 bases, with 15 bases remaining between them. The length of the CDR3 is 13 residues. The CDR3 reads CASRELDRSEQYF. The CDR3 coding sequence is TGTGCCAGCAGAGAGCTTGACAGGAGCGAGCAGTACTTC.

This clonotype was counted a few times. The rearrangement links TRBV7-9 to TRBJ1-1; TRBD1 might be the D (5 bases). Deletions cut 5 bases from V and 4 bases from J, with 20 bases between. This CDR3 spans 16 amino acids. Germline loops: CDR1 SEHNR, CDR2 FQNEAQ (reference sequence). CDR3 region: CASSPPVAGTITEAFF. In DNA form, the CDR3 reads TGTGCCAGCAGCCCACCTGTTGCGGGGACTATCACTGAAGCTTTCTTT.

This clonotype was seen at least ten times. The V and J genes are TRBV2 and TRBJ2-7, with TRBD1 matching over 9 bases. The V gene end was trimmed by 7 bases and the J gene end by 0 bases; junction bases not matched to a gene: 7. The germline CDR1 and CDR2 sequences are SNHLY and FYNNEI. The CDR3 has 15 amino acids. The chain's CDR3 is CASTPRDRVSYEQYF. CDR3 nucleotide sequence: TGTGCCAGCACCCCTCGGGACAGGGTCTCCTACGAGCAGTACTTC.